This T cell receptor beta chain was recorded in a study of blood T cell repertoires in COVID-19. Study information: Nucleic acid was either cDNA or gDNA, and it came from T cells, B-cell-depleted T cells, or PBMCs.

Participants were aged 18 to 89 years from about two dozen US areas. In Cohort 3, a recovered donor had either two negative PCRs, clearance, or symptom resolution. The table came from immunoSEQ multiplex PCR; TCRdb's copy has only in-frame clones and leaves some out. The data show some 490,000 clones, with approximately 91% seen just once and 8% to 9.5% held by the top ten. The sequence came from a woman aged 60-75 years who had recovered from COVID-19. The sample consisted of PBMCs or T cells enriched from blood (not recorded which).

In DNA form, the CDR3 reads TGTGCCAGCAGCTTTACAGGGACCCCATCGGGGACCATATATTTT. It encodes CASSFTGTPSGTIYF. The chain employs TRBV7-9 and TRBJ1-3; weak D call: TRBD1 (6 bases). Germline CDR1 and CDR2: SEHNR and FQNEAQ (reference sequence). The germline V and J ends were trimmed by 3 bases and 10 bases, with 19 bases remaining between them. The CDR3 contains 15 residues. The entire variable domain, with the rest obtained from reference TRBV7-9 and TRBJ1-3, is as follows: DTGVSQNPRHKITKRGQNVTFRCDPISEHNRLYWYRQTLGQGPEFLTYFQNEAQLEKSRLLSDRFSAERPKGSFSTLEIQRTEQGDSAMYLCASSFTGTPSGTIYFGEGSWLTVV.